These 9 T cell receptor beta chains originate from one sample sequenced in a study of shared clonotypes between healthy human individuals. Sequencing was performed with immunoSEQ multiplex PCR; in TCRdb, only in-frame clones are kept and a portion is missing. This sample yields roughly 600,000 clones, of which 95% to 98% are seen a single time; 0.3% belongs to the top ten. The naive CD8 subset, CD45RO-negative cells positively selected for CCR7, excluded terminally differentiated effector memory CD45RA+ cells. The sequenced sample consisted of naive CD8+ T cells sorted from blood. These receptors came from a man aged 25-45 years in good health.

The V and J genes are TRBV2 and TRBJ1-1; tentative D call: TRBD1 (6 bases). CDR1 and CDR2 from the germline V gene are SNHLY and FYNNEI. V lost 8 bases to trimming and J lost 1 base, with 11 bases between them. CDR3 length equals 13 residues. The CDR3 DNA reads TGTGCCAGCCTGCAGGGGCGGAACACTGAAGCTTTCTTT. Translated, it gives CASLQGRNTEAFF.

V is TRBV18 and J is TRBJ1-4; possibly TRBD1 for D (5 bases). The CDR3 extends over 15 amino acids. The V gene's germline CDR1 is KGHSH and CDR2 LQKENI. The ends were cut back, 6 bases at V and 7 bases at J, with 18 bases in the middle. The CDR3 protein is CASSPNWGFGEKLFF. In DNA, the CDR3 is TGTGCCAGCTCGCCGAACTGGGGGTTCGGTGAAAAACTGTTTTTT.

The V and J genes are TRBV5-8 and TRBJ1-4; D unclear. Germline CDR1 reads SGHTS; CDR2 reads YDEGEE. This CDR3 is 16 amino acids long. V was shortened by 3 bases and J by 0 bases, with 12 bases between the two germline ends. CDR3 protein: CASSWEDGATNEKLFF. The CDR3 DNA reads as TGTGCCAGCAGCTGGGAGGACGGAGCAACTAATGAAAAACTGTTTTTT.

This chain links TRBV7-9 with TRBJ2-7; maybe TRBD2 (6 bases). The length of the CDR3 is 16 residues. Germline CDR1 reads SEHNR; CDR2 reads FQNEAQ (reference sequence). Between the trimmed V and J ends, which lost 2 bases and 2 bases, there was a span of 16 bases. CDR3 sequence: CASSLIPGLLPYEQYF. As DNA, the CDR3 is TGTGCCAGCAGCTTAATCCCGGGACTCCTGCCCTACGAGCAGTACTTC. Combining the CDR3 with reference TRBV7-9 and TRBJ2-7 gives the whole variable domain DTGVSQNPRHKITKRGQNVTFRCDPISEHNRLYWYRQTLGQGPEFLTYFQNEAQLEKSRLLSDRFSAERPKGSFSTLEIQRTEQGDSAMYLCASSLIPGLLPYEQYFGPGTRLTVT.

The rearrangement joins TRBV6-1 to TRBJ2-6; 10 positions match TRBD1. Germline V gene data show CDR1 as MNHNS and CDR2 as SASEGT. This CDR3 comprises 15 residues. The V gene end was trimmed by 7 bases and the J gene end by 3 bases; junction bases not matched to a gene: 3. CDR3 sequence: CASTDRGLGANVLTF. In DNA form, the CDR3 reads TGTGCCAGCACCGACAGGGGGCTTGGGGCCAACGTCCTGACTTTC.

The V gene is TRBV5-8, the J gene TRBJ2-7, with 8 bases lining up with TRBD2. Looked up from germline, CDR1 is SGHTS and CDR2 is YDEGEE. J lost 7 bases, V lost 0 bases, and 6 bases had no gene match. This CDR3 comprises 14 residues. CDR3 loop: CASSLAGLVKEQYF. The CDR3 region has the DNA TGTGCCAGCAGCTTGGCGGGACTAGTTAAAGAGCAGTACTTC.

The chain combines TRBV11-2 with TRBJ2-7; D tentatively fits TRBD1 or TRBD2 (5 bases each). Trimming took off 5 bases at V and 3 bases at J, with 8 bases between the two ends. CDR3 length equals 12 residues. Looked up from germline, CDR1 is SGHAT and CDR2 is FQNNGV. CDR3 region: CASSRDGYEQYF. The CDR3 nucleotides are TGTGCCAGCAGCCGGGACGGCTACGAGCAGTACTTC.

The chain links TRBV18 to TRBJ2-7, with D perhaps matching TRBD1 or TRBD2 (5 bases each). This CDR3 has 16 amino acids. Germline lookup yields CDR1 KGHSH and CDR2 LQKENI. V was pared by 3 bases and J by 1 base, with 16 bases between. For the CDR3, the DNA is TGTGCCAGCTCACCGACACCGGGGCGCGAGTCCTACGAGCAGTACTTC. Translation gives CASSPTPGRESYEQYF.

V is TRBV7-9 and J is TRBJ1-4; D not certain. This CDR3 has 13 amino acids. The V end was cut by 5 bases, the J end by 5 bases, with 9 bases between. Germline-derived CDR1 and CDR2 are SEHNR and FQNEAQ (reference sequence). CDR3 sequence reads: CASSAALNEKLFF. As DNA, the CDR3 is TGTGCCAGCAGCGCCGCGTTAAATGAAAAACTGTTTTTT. Looking up the rest from reference TRBV7-9 and TRBJ1-4 gives the full variable domain: DTGVSQNPRHKITKRGQNVTFRCDPISEHNRLYWYRQTLGQGPEFLTYFQNEAQLEKSRLLSDRFSAERPKGSFSTLEIQRTEQGDSAMYLCASSAALNEKLFFGSGTQLSVL.